These 18 T cell receptor beta chains were all obtained from the same sample, sequenced in a study of response to subunit inactivated influenza vaccine. One entry per CDR3 protein results from TCRdb running MiXCR on the RT-PCR reads. The sample shows about 800,000 distinct CDR3 sequences, 21% of them seen only once. The sample was PBMCs from blood, taken roughly 5 days after vaccination. The receptors here all came from a man aged 50-60 years who received an inactivated influenza vaccine.

The J gene is TRBJ2-1, the V gene TRBV29-1; 13 nucleotides agree with TRBD2. The CDR3 has 16 residues. Losses at the gene ends were 4 bases for V and 2 bases for J; bases not matched to a gene: 5. CDR1 SQVTM and CDR2 ANQGSEA come from the germline V gene. The CDR3 region has the DNA TGCAGCGTTGCGGGACTAGCGGGAACGGCCTACAATGAGCAGTTCTTC. Encoded protein: CSVAGLAGTAYNEQFF.

The chain combines TRBV12-3 or TRBV12-4 with TRBJ1-1; D gene unclear. Trimming left V 7 bases short and J 3 bases short, with 15 bases between. This CDR3 is built from 14 residues. The CDR3 region is CASNEVGIYTEAFF. CDR3 nucleotides: TGTGCCAGCAATGAGGTGGGGATTTACACTGAAGCTTTCTTT.

This sequence joins TRBV27 and TRBJ2-1; D unresolved. V was trimmed by 3 bases and J by 5 bases, leaving 17 bases between them. This CDR3 has 16 residues. Germline CDR1 is MNHEY and CDR2 is SMNVEV (reference sequence). This CDR3 is CASSFSRPAPHNEQFF. CDR3 coding DNA: TGTGCCAGCAGTTTTTCCCGCCCAGCGCCACACAATGAGCAGTTCTTC.

The chain links TRBV6-2 or TRBV6-3 to TRBJ2-1; a possible D gene is TRBD2 (6 bases). Trimming took 0 bases from V and 9 from J, leaving 15 bases between them. The germline CDR1 and CDR2 sequences are MNHEY and SVGEGT. The CDR3 contains 15 residues. The CDR3 is CASSYSMDGSSEQFF. The DNA for the CDR3 is TGTGCCAGCAGTTACTCGATGGACGGGAGTAGTGAGCAGTTCTTC.

This clonotype has a handful of counts. V gene TRBV4-3 combines with J gene TRBJ2-7, with 9 bases fitting TRBD1. V trimming: 4 bases; J trimming: 5 bases; junction bases outside the gene matches: 15. This CDR3 is 17 amino acids long. From germline, CDR1 is LGHNA and CDR2 YSLEER. The DNA of the CDR3 is TGCGCCAGCAGCCGAAGTGAAAGGGGACAGGGCGCCCACGAGCAGTACTTC. Its translation is CASSRSERGQGAHEQYF.

As DNA, the CDR3 is TGTGCCAACGACACCACTGAAGCTTTCTTT. It yields the protein CANDTTEAFF. The V call is TRBV6-2 or TRBV6-3, the J call TRBJ1-1; the D is unclear. Trimming cost V 10 bases and J 4 bases, with 7 bases left between them. Germline loops: CDR1 MNHEY, CDR2 SVGEGT. This CDR3 region has 10 residues.

A single count supports this clonotype. V usage is TRBV6-5 and J usage is TRBJ2-3; unclear D gene. There are 12 residues in the CDR3. Trimming stripped 6 bases from V and 2 bases from J, with 6 bases between. Germline CDR1 and CDR2: MNHEY and SVGAGI. The CDR3 region has the DNA TGTGCCAGCAGGGAAAACACAGATACGCAGTATTTT. Its protein product is CASRENTDTQYF.

The table lists this clonotype with a few counts. The chain is built from TRBV28 and TRBJ2-5; weak D call: TRBD1 (6 bases). CDR1 and CDR2 from the germline V gene are MDHEN and SYDVKM. Trimming pared 4 bases from V and 5 bases from J, leaving 17 bases between. The CDR3 is made up of 15 amino acids. The CDR3 DNA reads TGTGCCAGCAGTTCCCGACAGGACGTGAAGGAGACCCAGTACTTC. Translation gives CASSSRQDVKETQYF.

This clonotype came up many times. The V call is TRBV29-1, the J call TRBJ2-7; possibly TRBD2 for D (5 bases). Germline assignment: CDR1 SQVTM and CDR2 ANQGSEA. The germline V and J ends were trimmed by 1 base and 5 bases, with 12 bases remaining between them. The CDR3 extends over 13 amino acids. CDR3 in amino acids: CSVEGRRKNEQYF. The CDR3 nucleotides are TGCAGCGTTGAAGGTAGGAGGAAGAACGAGCAGTACTTC.

The V and J genes are TRBV6-2 or TRBV6-3 and TRBJ2-7, with D tentatively TRBD1 (6 bases). Trimming took off 6 bases at V and 5 bases at J, with 17 bases between the two ends. CDR1 and CDR2 from the germline V gene are MNHEY and SVGEGT. The CDR3 contains 14 residues. The CDR3 nucleotides read TGTGCCAGCAGACAGCCAAGAACAGGGAACGAGCAGTACTTC. Translation: CASRQPRTGNEQYF.

A few counts support this clonotype. This rearrangement joins TRBV5-6 to TRBJ1-2; 10 nucleotides align to TRBD1. CDR1 SGHDT and CDR2 YYEEEE come from the germline V gene. The CDR3 sequence is 16 residues long. Trimming took 4 bases from V and 2 from J; bases not matched to a gene: 8. DNA of the CDR3: TGTGCCAGCAGCGAGGGACAGGGGAGAATCAACTATGGCTACACCTTC. Translating it yields CASSEGQGRINYGYTF.

This clonotype was recorded many times. This chain uses TRBV12-3 or TRBV12-4 with TRBJ2-3, with 7 bases lining up with TRBD2. V shed 0 bases and J 4 bases; nucleotides not matched to a gene: 4. This CDR3 comprises 15 residues. The CDR3 reads CASSLARLAADTQYF. As DNA, the CDR3 is TGTGCCAGCAGTTTAGCTCGACTAGCTGCAGATACGCAGTATTTT.

The genes are TRBV29-1 and TRBJ1-4; 8 bases match TRBD1. This CDR3 region has 15 residues. Trimming removed 7 bases from V and 0 bases from J; junction bases left unmatched: 7. Per the germline V gene, CDR1 is SQVTM and CDR2 is ANQGSEA. The CDR3 loop is CSAGQGLTTNEKLFF. For the CDR3, the DNA is TGCAGCGCCGGACAGGGCTTAACAACTAATGAAAAACTGTTTTTT.

The chain has TRBV7-8 and TRBJ2-5, with no clear D. The CDR3 extends over 14 amino acids. The V end lost 1 base, the J end lost 2 bases, and 8 bases lay between the germline ends. The germline V gene encodes CDR1 SGHVS and CDR2 FQNEAQ. CDR3: CASSLGMLQETQYF. The CDR3 DNA sequence: TGTGCCAGCAGCTTAGGGATGTTACAAGAGACCCAGTACTTC.

In its sample, this clonotype was seen many times. The chain uses TRBV12-3 or TRBV12-4 and TRBJ2-3, with 16 bases lining up with TRBD2. The CDR3 runs 17 residues. V trimming: 4 bases; J trimming: 6 bases; junction bases outside the gene matches: 7. For the CDR3, the DNA is TGTGCCAGCAGTTCCGGGACTAGCGGGAGGGACTCGGATACGCAGTATTTT. This gives the protein CASSSGTSGRDSDTQYF.

This clonotype was observed a handful of times. The rearrangement links TRBV20-1 to TRBJ2-3, with unresolved D. Trimming removed 5 bases at V and 6 bases at J, with 21 bases between. Germline V gene data show CDR1 as DFQATT and CDR2 as SNEGSKA (reference sequence). The CDR3 runs to 15 residues. This CDR3 reads CSAPPPDPLGDTQYF. CDR3 nucleotide sequence: TGCAGTGCTCCCCCTCCGGACCCTCTAGGGGATACGCAGTATTTT.

This clonotype was seen a handful of times. The rearrangement uses TRBV4-2 and TRBJ1-5, with D maybe TRBD1 (5 bases). The CDR3 loop spans 15 amino acids. The germline V gene has CDR1 LGHNA and CDR2 YNFKEQ. The germline V and J ends were trimmed by 6 bases and 2 bases, with 14 bases remaining between them. The CDR3 DNA sequence: TGTGCCAGCAGGCCTACAGGCAGGGGCAATCAGCCCCAGCATTTT. As protein: CASRPTGRGNQPQHF.

The V and J genes are TRBV2 and TRBJ2-1; TRBD2 matches 8 bases. Germline CDR1 reads SNHLY; CDR2 reads FYNNEI. J lost 9 bases, V lost 5 bases, and 15 bases had no gene match. This CDR3 contains 16 residues. The CDR3 spells CASSSLSGSGVVEQFF. Here the CDR3 DNA reads TGTGCCAGCAGTTCCCTTTCGGGTAGCGGGGTGGTTGAGCAGTTCTTC.